This T cell receptor beta chain was identified during a study of OX40 agonist ivuxolimab in advanced cancers. Overall study: Participants averaged approximately 65 years of age (range about 23 to 80) and were approximately 81% male.

There are 14 residues in the CDR3. V lost 6 bases, J lost 2 bases, and 5 bases stayed unmatched. Germline CDR1 is GTSNPN and CDR2 is SVGIG (reference sequence). The protocol was immunoSEQ multiplex PCR, while the TCRdb copy is restricted to in-frame clones and leaves out a portion. The sample lists under 85,000 clones, about 85% occurring once. This clone has just a few counts. This material consisted of CD4+ or CD8+ T cells sorted from blood, taken in a trial of the OX40 agonist ivuxolimab. V and J are TRBV30 and TRBJ1-4; 8 nucleotides agree with TRBD1. The clonotype originates from an adult with an advanced solid tumor such as melanoma, head and neck, liver or kidney cancer. CDR3 loop: CACGTGGTNEKLFF. In DNA, the CDR3 is TGTGCCTGTGGGACAGGTGGGACTAATGAAAAACTGTTTTTT.